Shown below are 27 T cell receptor beta chains from a single sample sequenced in a study of T-cell reconstitution after alpha-beta-depleted transplantation in children. Preparation of the TCRbeta library used unique molecular identifiers. TCRdb itself ran the PCR reads through MiXCR, one entry per CDR3 protein. The top ten hold 0.75% to 0.85% of the sample, which has approximately 650,000 distinct CDR3 sequences, under 15% seen once. The source was PBMCs, collected before TCRalphabeta/CD19-depleted stem cell transplant. These receptors were taken from a girl aged 2 to 10 with congenital amegakaryocytic thrombocytopenia, due to receive a stem cell transplant.

The CDR3 coding sequence is TGCAGCGTTATATCAGGGCTCCTCTACGAGCAGTACTTC. This gives the protein CSVISGLLYEQYF. The chain joins TRBV29-1 to TRBJ2-7, with a possible D match to TRBD1 (5 bases). The CDR3 is made up of 13 amino acids. Germline V CDR1 and CDR2: SQVTM, ANQGSEA. Trimming removed 5 bases from V and 3 bases from J, with 14 bases in between.

This clonotype was picked up many times. J is TRBJ2-3 and V is TRBV28; 10 bases match TRBD2. The CDR3 runs to 20 residues. With 2 bases clipped from V and 6 bases from J, the junction kept 20 bases outside the gene matches. The germline CDR1 and CDR2 sequences are MDHEN and SYDVKM. The CDR3 spells CASSLAQSVAGGRNGDTQYF. CDR3 bases: TGTGCCAGCAGTTTAGCCCAGAGCGTAGCGGGAGGCCGAAATGGGGATACGCAGTATTTT.

In this sample, this clonotype turned up many times. CDR3 sequence (DNA): TGCAGTGCCGGCGAGGGAGCGATCTACGAGCAGTACTTC. Translation: CSAGEGAIYEQYF. The V and J genes are TRBV20-1 and TRBJ2-7, with D possibly matching TRBD2 (5 bases). This CDR3 region has 13 residues. The germline CDR1 and CDR2 sequences are DFQATT and SNEGSKA (reference sequence). V lost 6 bases to trimming and J lost 3 bases, with 15 bases between them.

This clonotype was seen many times. The V and J genes are TRBV12-3 or TRBV12-4 and TRBJ2-3; 8 positions match TRBD2. The CDR3 covers 16 residues. V was clipped by 6 bases and J by 6 bases; unmatched bases: 14. The CDR3 nucleotides are TGTGCCAGCAGACTTACAACCGGGACTAGGTGGGATACGCAGTATTTT. It translates to CASRLTTGTRWDTQYF.

This clonotype has at least ten counts. The gene calls are TRBV5-1 and TRBJ2-1; 8 positions match TRBD2. Per germline, CDR1 SGHRS and CDR2 YFSETQ. Unmatched junction bases numbered 10, after V lost 5 bases and J lost 0 bases. This CDR3 spans 17 amino acids. The CDR3 sequence: CASSIHSGTISYNEQFF. The CDR3 region has the DNA TGCGCCAGCAGTATCCATAGCGGGACGATCTCCTACAATGAGCAGTTCTTC.

This clonotype was detected ten times or more. V is TRBV5-1 and J is TRBJ2-7; a weak D match, TRBD2 (6 bases). The germline V gene encodes CDR1 SGHRS and CDR2 YFSETQ. Trimming took off 4 bases at V and 3 bases at J, with 11 bases between the two ends. The CDR3 is 13 amino acids. The chain's CDR3 is CASSTWGLYEQYF. In DNA, the CDR3 is TGCGCCAGCAGCACCTGGGGACTCTACGAGCAGTACTTC.

Many counts were recorded for this clonotype. The genes are TRBV5-1 and TRBJ1-2; TRBD1 aligns across 7 bases. The CDR3 sequence is 14 residues long. Germline values: CDR1 SGHRS, CDR2 YFSETQ. Unmatched junction bases numbered 9, after V lost 4 bases and J lost 6 bases. CDR3 sequence reads: CASSPDRVGNGYTF. CDR3 nucleotide sequence: TGCGCCAGCAGCCCTGACAGGGTCGGCAATGGCTACACCTTC.

The rearrangement links TRBV6-1 to TRBJ1-4, with no clear D. The CDR3 spans 16 residues. Trimming took off 6 bases at V and 8 bases at J, with 22 bases between the two ends. Germline CDR1 MNHNS, CDR2 SASEGT. The CDR3 DNA is TGTGCCAGCAGCCCCACACCCGGAGACCCGTGGGAAAAACTGTTTTTT. Its protein is CASSPTPGDPWEKLFF.

V is TRBV5-1 and J is TRBJ2-5; D call uncertain. This CDR3 comprises 15 residues. The germline V gene has CDR1 SGHRS and CDR2 YFSETQ. Trimming shortened V by 4 bases and J by 2 bases, and 15 bases separated the two germline ends. CDR3 protein: CASSPYLYSQETQYF. The CDR3 coding sequence is TGCGCCAGCAGCCCTTACCTCTACAGTCAAGAGACCCAGTACTTC.

The chain has TRBV12-3 or TRBV12-4 and TRBJ2-5; the match to TRBD2 covers 9 bases. Trimming took 6 bases from V and 2 from J; bases not matched to a gene: 10. The CDR3 covers 16 residues. As DNA, the CDR3 is TGTGCCAGCAGGGATAGCGGGAGAGGGGGACAAGAGACCCAGTACTTC. Translation: CASRDSGRGGQETQYF.

The J gene is TRBJ2-1, the V gene TRBV2; 12 nucleotides line up with TRBD2. The trim removed 9 bases at V and 5 bases at J, leaving 11 bases unmatched. The CDR3 sequence is 16 residues long. Germline CDR1 is SNHLY and CDR2 is FYNNEI. The CDR3: CARATSGSLINNEQFF. Here the CDR3 DNA reads TGTGCCAGGGCGACTAGCGGGAGCCTTATTAACAATGAGCAGTTCTTC.

The chain uses TRBV20-1 and TRBJ2-7; 7 nucleotides align to TRBD2. CDR3 length: 13 residues. The J segment lost 6 bases and the V segment lost 2 bases, leaving 7 bases of the junction unmatched. CDR1 is DFQATT, CDR2 SNEGSKA, per germline (reference sequence). This CDR3 reads CSARIAGAGEQYF. The CDR3 DNA reads as TGCAGTGCTAGAATCGCGGGAGCAGGCGAGCAGTACTTC.

The J gene is TRBJ1-4, the V gene TRBV5-1, with TRBD1 identical over 7 bases. The CDR3 spans 14 residues. V gave up 4 bases and J gave up 5 bases; unmatched junction bases: 5. CDR1 and CDR2 (germline): SGHRS, YFSETQ. This chain's CDR3 is CASSEGQRNEKLFF. The CDR3 region has the DNA TGCGCCAGCAGCGAGGGACAGCGGAATGAAAAACTGTTTTTT. Based on the CDR3 plus reference TRBV5-1 and TRBJ1-4, the full variable domain is KAGVTQTPRYLIKTRGQQVTLSCSPISGHRSVSWYQQTPGQGLQFLFEYFSETQRNKGNFPGRFSGRQFSNSRSEMNVSTLELGDSALYLCASSEGQRNEKLFFGSGTQLSVL.

The genes are TRBV14 and TRBJ2-2, with 12 bases lining up with TRBD2. J was trimmed by 0 bases and V by 4 bases; bases with no gene match: 3. This CDR3 comprises 17 residues. Germline V CDR1 and CDR2: SGHDN, FVKESK. The DNA of the CDR3 is TGTGCCAGCAGCCGACTAGCGGGAGCTGCGAACACCGGGGAGCTGTTTTTT. Its protein is CASSRLAGAANTGELFF.

This clonotype has at least ten counts. The chain recombines TRBV2 with TRBJ1-5; 9 bases match TRBD1. Trimming at V came to 2 bases and at J to 3 bases, leaving 5 bases not matched to a gene. Germline lookup yields CDR1 SNHLY and CDR2 FYNNEI. CDR3 length equals 16 residues. The CDR3 DNA reads as TGTGCCAGCAGTGAATTGGGACAGGGAACCAATCAGCCCCAGCATTTT. Translated: CASSELGQGTNQPQHF.

V gene TRBV24-1 combines with J gene TRBJ2-7; a possible D gene is TRBD2 (6 bases). Germline V gene sequence: CDR1 KGHDR, CDR2 SFDVKD. Trimming shortened V by 4 bases and J by 0 bases, and 15 bases separated the two germline ends. This CDR3 region has 16 residues. CDR3 sequence (DNA): TGTGCCACCAGTGACCCTCCGGGACTGAGCTCCTACGAGCAGTACTTC. Encoded protein: CATSDPPGLSSYEQYF.

The chain joins TRBV15 to TRBJ2-2; 11 positions agree with TRBD2. There are 16 residues in the CDR3. The J segment lost 5 bases and the V segment lost 5 bases, leaving 7 bases of the junction unmatched. Germline V gives CDR1 LNHNV, CDR2 YYDKDF (reference sequence). The CDR3 nucleotides read TGTGCCACCAGCTCCAGCCGGACTAGCGGGACCGGGGAGCTGTTTTTT. This translates into CATSSSRTSGTGELFF.

This clonotype was seen a handful of times. The genes are TRBV21-1 and TRBJ2-7; TRBD1 was called by the table and not checked on the DNA. TRBV21-1 is described as a pseudogene. The CDR3 has 15 amino acids. CDR3 amino acids: CARSCEVGGSYEQYF. CDR3 nucleotide sequence: TGTGCCAGGAGCTGTGAAGTGGGCGGCTCCTACGAGCAGTACTTC.

This clonotype was detected many times. This chain uses TRBV7-9 with TRBJ1-1, with TRBD1 as a possible D gene (6 bases). V gave up 5 bases and J gave up 6 bases, with 13 bases separating them. Germline lookup yields CDR1 SEHNR and CDR2 FQNEAQ (reference sequence). There are 13 residues in the CDR3. CDR3 region: CASSTRGGAEAFF. The CDR3 DNA is TGTGCCAGCAGCACCCGCGGGGGCGCTGAAGCTTTCTTT.

This clonotype was detected ten times or more. The chain uses TRBV4-1 and TRBJ2-1; TRBD2 matches at 15 bases. The CDR3 sequence is 16 residues long. With V trimmed by 2 bases and J by 7 bases, 3 bases remained unmatched. CDR1 and CDR2 (germline): MGHRA, YSYEKL. CDR3: CASSQLGTSGRNEQFF. The CDR3 DNA sequence: TGCGCCAGCAGCCAACTAGGGACTAGCGGGAGGAATGAGCAGTTCTTC.

As for this clonotype: This could be a read error, since a much larger clone is one nucleotide away. The chain is built from TRBV29-1 and TRBJ2-5; tentatively, D is TRBD1 or TRBD2 (5 bases each). CDR3 length: 11 residues. The germline gives CDR1 SQVTM, CDR2 ANQGSEA. CDR3 DNA sequence: TGCAGCGCCACGAAAGGGGAGACCCAGCACTTC. As protein: CSATKGETQHF.

This clonotype was seen at least ten times. This chain links TRBV15 with TRBJ1-5; unclear D gene. The V end lost 0 bases, the J end lost 3 bases, and 6 bases lay between the germline ends. The germline V gene has CDR1 LNHNV and CDR2 YYDKDF (reference sequence). This CDR3 comprises 14 residues. In DNA form, the CDR3 reads TGTGCCACCAGCAGAGATCTGACCAATCAGCCCCAGCATTTT. This encodes CATSRDLTNQPQHF.

The table lists this clonotype with many counts. The chain couples TRBV5-6 to TRBJ2-1, with unresolved D. This CDR3 is 14 amino acids long. Germline CDR1 and CDR2: SGHDT and YYEEEE. Trimming removed 0 bases at V and 7 bases at J, with 11 bases between. This CDR3 reads CASSLVGRSNEQFF. CDR3 DNA: TGTGCCAGCAGCTTGGTGGGTCGCAGTAATGAGCAGTTCTTC.

This chain uses TRBV15 with TRBJ2-1, with 9 nucleotides matching TRBD2. The CDR3 loop spans 21 amino acids. V shed 1 base, J shed 7 bases, and the junction held 23 bases outside the gene matches. CDR1 LNHNV and CDR2 YYDKDF come from the germline V gene (reference sequence). This CDR3 reads CATSRVGPGVLSGRFWNEQFF. The CDR3 coding sequence is TGTGCCACCAGCAGAGTAGGTCCCGGAGTGCTGAGCGGGAGGTTCTGGAATGAGCAGTTCTTC.

Many counts were recorded for this clonotype. CDR3 region: CASSLNSAGGSGYTF. In nucleotides, the CDR3 is TGTGCCAGCAGTTTAAATTCGGCAGGCGGCAGTGGCTACACCTTC. V usage is TRBV12-3 or TRBV12-4 and J usage is TRBJ1-2; D ambiguous. Trimming cost V 2 bases and J 7 bases, with 17 bases left between them. The CDR3 runs to 15 residues.

The sample holds many counts of this clonotype. V and J are TRBV20-1 and TRBJ2-1; D may be TRBD2 (5 bases). The V gene's germline CDR1 is DFQATT and CDR2 SNEGSKA (reference sequence). Trimming removed 4 bases from V and 4 bases from J, with 14 bases in between. This CDR3 region has 14 residues. The CDR3 sequence is CSAIRERYYNEQFF. CDR3 coding DNA: TGCAGTGCTATAAGGGAGCGGTATTACAATGAGCAGTTCTTC.

The chain carries TRBV5-4 and TRBJ2-5; perhaps TRBD1 as D (5 bases). CDR3 length: 15 residues. V was pared by 1 base and J by 4 bases, with 14 bases between. Germline lookup yields CDR1 SGHNT and CDR2 YYREEE (reference sequence). CDR3 sequence reads: CASSLRQGPRETQYF. The CDR3 nucleotides read TGTGCCAGCAGCTTGAGGCAGGGCCCTCGAGAGACCCAGTACTTC.